This section outlines one TCR beta chain sequence together with its context. Its specificity is not known. This record comes from a study of cytomegalovirus exposure and HLA in healthy donors. Turning to the study itself: Both the 95 to 150 validation repertoires and the approximately 700 first-cohort repertoires used the same platform, as reported by a later analysis. Study conclusions and caveats: As was reported, the classifier diagnosed cytomegalovirus status with high specificity and sensitivity. One later analysis, an examination of the roughly 130 validation repertoires, found that first-cohort TCR clusters tended to co-occur in them. Some TCR beta chains (about 170 of them) were listed as cytomegalovirus-associated.

Profiling relied on immunoSEQ multiplex PCR, and the TCRdb table lists in-frame clones only, not all of them. The data show under 200,000 clones, with 80% to 90% seen just once and 2% to 2.5% held by the top ten. The origin of this receptor is a woman under 30 in good health and CMV-seronegative. Material for sequencing was PBMCs.

In nucleotides, the CDR3 is TGTGCCAGCAGCCATACACCCACGCCGGGACAGGGTTACGAGCAGTACTTC. This translates into CASSHTPTPGQGYEQYF. This sequence joins TRBV14 and TRBJ2-7; TRBD1 matches 9 bases. The CDR3 runs to 17 residues. Germline values: CDR1 SGHDN, CDR2 FVKESK. Losses at the gene ends were 3 bases for V and 4 bases for J; bases not matched to a gene: 13.